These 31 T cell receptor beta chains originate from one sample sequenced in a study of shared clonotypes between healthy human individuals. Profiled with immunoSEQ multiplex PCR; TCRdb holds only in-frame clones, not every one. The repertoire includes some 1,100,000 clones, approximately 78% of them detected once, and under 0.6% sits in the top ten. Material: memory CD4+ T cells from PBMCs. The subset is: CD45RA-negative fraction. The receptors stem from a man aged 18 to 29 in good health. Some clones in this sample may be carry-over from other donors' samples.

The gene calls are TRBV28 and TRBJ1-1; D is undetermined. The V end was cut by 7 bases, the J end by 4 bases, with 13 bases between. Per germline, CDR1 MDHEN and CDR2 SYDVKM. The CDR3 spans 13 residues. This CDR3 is CASTTSSGTEAFF. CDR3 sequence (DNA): TGTGCCAGCACCACTTCCTCGGGCACTGAAGCTTTCTTT.

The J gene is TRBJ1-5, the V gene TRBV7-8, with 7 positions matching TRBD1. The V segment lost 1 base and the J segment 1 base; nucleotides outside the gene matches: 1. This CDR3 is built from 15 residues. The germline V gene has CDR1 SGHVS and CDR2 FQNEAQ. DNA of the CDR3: TGTGCCAGCAGCTTAGGACAGGGAAGCAATCAGCCCCAGCATTTT. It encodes CASSLGQGSNQPQHF.

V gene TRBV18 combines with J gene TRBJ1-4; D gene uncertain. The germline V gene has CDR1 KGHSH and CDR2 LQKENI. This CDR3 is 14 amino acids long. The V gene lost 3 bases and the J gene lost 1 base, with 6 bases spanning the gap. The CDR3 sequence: CASSPAVTNEKLFF. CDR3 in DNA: TGTGCCAGCTCACCGGCCGTAACTAATGAAAAACTGTTTTTT. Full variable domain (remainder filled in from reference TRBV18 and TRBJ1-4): NAGVMQNPRHLVRRRGQEARLRCSPMKGHSHVYWYRQLPEEGLKFMVYLQKENIIDESGMPKERFSAEFPKEGPSILRIQQVVRGDSAAYFCASSPAVTNEKLFFGSGTQLSVL.

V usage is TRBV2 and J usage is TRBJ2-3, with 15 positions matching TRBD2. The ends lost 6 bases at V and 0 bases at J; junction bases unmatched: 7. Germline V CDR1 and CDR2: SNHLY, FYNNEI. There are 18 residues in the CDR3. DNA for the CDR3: TGTGCCAGCAGCGGGACTAGCGGGAGGAGGGCTAGCACAGATACGCAGTATTTT. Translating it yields CASSGTSGRRASTDTQYF.

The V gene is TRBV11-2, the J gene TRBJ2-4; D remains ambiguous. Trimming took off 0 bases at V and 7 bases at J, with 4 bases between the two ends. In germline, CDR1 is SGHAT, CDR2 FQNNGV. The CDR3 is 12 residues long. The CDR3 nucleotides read TGTGCCAGCAGCTTAGAGCGGAACATTCAGTACTTC. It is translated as CASSLERNIQYF. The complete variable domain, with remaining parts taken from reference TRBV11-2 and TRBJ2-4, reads EAGVAQSPRYKIIEKRQSVAFWCNPISGHATLYWYQQILGQGPKLLIQFQNNGVVDDSQLPKDRFSAERLKGVDSTLKIQPAKLEDSAVYLCASSLERNIQYFGAGTRLSVL.

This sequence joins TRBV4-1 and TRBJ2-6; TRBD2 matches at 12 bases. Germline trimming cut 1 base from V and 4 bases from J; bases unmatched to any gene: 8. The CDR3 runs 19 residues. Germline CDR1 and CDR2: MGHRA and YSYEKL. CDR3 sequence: CASSQVSTSGRTGANVLTF. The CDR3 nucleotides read TGCGCCAGCAGCCAAGTTTCGACTAGCGGGAGAACCGGGGCCAACGTCCTGACTTTC.

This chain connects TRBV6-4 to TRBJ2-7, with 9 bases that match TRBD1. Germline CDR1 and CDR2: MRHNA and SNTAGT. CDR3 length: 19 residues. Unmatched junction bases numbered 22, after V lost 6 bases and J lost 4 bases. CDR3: CASSEKTGGLIRLHYEQYF. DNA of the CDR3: TGTGCCAGCAGCGAGAAGACAGGGGGGTTAATCCGATTACATTACGAGCAGTACTTC.

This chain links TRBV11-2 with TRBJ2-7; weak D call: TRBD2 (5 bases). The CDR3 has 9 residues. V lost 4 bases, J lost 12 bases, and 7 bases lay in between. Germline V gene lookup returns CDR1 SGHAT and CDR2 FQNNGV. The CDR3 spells CASSWRLYF. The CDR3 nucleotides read TGTGCCAGCAGCTGGAGGCTGTACTTC.

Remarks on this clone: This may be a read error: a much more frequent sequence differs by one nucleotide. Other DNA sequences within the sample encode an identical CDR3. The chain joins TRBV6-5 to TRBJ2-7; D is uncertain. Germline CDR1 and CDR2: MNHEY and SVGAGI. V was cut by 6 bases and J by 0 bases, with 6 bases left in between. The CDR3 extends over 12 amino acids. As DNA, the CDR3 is TGTGCCAGCAGCCTCAGCTCCTACGAGCAGTACTTC. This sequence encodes CASSLSSYEQYF.

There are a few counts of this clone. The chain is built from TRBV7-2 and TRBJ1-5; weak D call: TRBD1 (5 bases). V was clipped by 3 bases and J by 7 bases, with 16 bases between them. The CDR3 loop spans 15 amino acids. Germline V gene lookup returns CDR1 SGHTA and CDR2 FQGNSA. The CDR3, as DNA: TGTGCCAGCAGCTTTAGCTGGGGACTTCGGCAGCCCCAGCATTTT. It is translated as CASSFSWGLRQPQHF.

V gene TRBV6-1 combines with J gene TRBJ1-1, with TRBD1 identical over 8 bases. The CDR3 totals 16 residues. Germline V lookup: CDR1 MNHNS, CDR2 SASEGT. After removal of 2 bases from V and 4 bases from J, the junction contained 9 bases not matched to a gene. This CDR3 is CASSERGTGGRTEAFF. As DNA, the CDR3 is TGTGCCAGCAGTGAACGAGGGACAGGCGGGCGCACTGAAGCTTTCTTT.

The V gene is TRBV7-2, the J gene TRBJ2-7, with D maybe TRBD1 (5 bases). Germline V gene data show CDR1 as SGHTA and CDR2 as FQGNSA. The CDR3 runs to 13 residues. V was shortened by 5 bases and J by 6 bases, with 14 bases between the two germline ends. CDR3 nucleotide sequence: TGTGCCAGCAGCATAAGCTGGGGCGGCGAGCAGTACTTC. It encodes CASSISWGGEQYF.

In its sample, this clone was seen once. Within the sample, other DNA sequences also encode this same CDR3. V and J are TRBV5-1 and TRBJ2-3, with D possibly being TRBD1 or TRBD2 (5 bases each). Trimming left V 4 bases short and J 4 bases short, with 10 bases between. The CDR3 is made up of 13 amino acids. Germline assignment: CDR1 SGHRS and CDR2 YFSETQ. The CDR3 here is CASSLLGADTQYF. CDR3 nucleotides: TGCGCCAGCAGCCTCCTGGGGGCAGATACGCAGTATTTT.

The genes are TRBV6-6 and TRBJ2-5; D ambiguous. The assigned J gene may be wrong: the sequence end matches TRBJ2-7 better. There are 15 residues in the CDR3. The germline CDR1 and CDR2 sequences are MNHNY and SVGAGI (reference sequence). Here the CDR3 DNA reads TGTGCCAGCAGTTACTCGCCGGGTCCTAGGCACGAGCAGTACTTC. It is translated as CASSYSPGPRHEQYF.

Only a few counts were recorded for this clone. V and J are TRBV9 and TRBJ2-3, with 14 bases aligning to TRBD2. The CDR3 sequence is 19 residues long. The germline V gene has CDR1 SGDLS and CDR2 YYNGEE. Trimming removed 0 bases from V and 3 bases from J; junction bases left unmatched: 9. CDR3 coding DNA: TGTGCCAGCAGCGTAGAGGCCGGGACTAGCGGGAGTCGGACAGATACGCAGTATTTT. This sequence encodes CASSVEAGTSGSRTDTQYF.

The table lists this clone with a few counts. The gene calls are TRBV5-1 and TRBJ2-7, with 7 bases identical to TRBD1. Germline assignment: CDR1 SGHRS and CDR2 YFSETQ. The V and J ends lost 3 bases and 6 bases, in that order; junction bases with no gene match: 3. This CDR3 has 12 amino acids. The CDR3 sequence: CASSYRGLEQYF. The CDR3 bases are TGCGCCAGCAGCTACAGGGGTCTCGAGCAGTACTTC.

In nucleotides, the CDR3 is TGCGCCAGCAGCCAAAATCTAATCGTGTCAGGGAGCTCCTACGAGCAGTACTTC. Amino acids: CASSQNLIVSGSSYEQYF. The gene calls are TRBV4-3 and TRBJ2-7, with D perhaps given as TRBD1 or TRBD2 (5 bases each). Germline V gene sequence: CDR1 LGHNA, CDR2 YSLEER. The V and J ends lost 2 bases and 0 bases respectively, with 20 bases between them. The CDR3 spans 18 residues.

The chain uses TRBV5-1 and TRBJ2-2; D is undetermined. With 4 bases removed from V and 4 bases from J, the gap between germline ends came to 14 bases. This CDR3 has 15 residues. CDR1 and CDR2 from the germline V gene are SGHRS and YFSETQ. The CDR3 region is CASSLKVDATGELFF. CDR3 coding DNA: TGCGCCAGCAGCCTGAAAGTCGACGCCACCGGGGAGCTGTTTTTT.

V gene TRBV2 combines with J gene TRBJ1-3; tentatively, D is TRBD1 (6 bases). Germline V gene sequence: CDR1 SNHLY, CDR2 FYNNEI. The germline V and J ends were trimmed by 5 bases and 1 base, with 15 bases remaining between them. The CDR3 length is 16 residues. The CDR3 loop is CASSYPGQPSGNTIYF. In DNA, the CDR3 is TGTGCCAGCAGTTACCCGGGACAACCTTCTGGAAACACCATATATTTT.

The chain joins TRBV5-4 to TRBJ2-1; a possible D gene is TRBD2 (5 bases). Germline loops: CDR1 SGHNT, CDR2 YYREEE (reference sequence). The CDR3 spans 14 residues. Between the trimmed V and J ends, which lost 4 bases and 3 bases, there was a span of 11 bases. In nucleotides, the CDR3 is TGTGCCAGCAGCCGCAGCGGAATCTACAATGAGCAGTTCTTC. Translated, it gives CASSRSGIYNEQFF.

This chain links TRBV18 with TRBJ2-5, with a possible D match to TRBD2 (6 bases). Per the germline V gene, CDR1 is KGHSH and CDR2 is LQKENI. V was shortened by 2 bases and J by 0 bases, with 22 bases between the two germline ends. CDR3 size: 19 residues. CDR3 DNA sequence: TGTGCCAGCTCACCAAGAGTCGCATCTACGGCGGGACACCAAGAGACCCAGTACTTC. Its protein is CASSPRVASTAGHQETQYF.

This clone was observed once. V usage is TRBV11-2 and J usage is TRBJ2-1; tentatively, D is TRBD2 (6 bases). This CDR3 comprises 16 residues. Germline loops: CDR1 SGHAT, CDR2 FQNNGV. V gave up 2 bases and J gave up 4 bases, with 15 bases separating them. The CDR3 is CASSLRRDGRYNEQFF. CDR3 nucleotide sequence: TGTGCCAGCAGCTTAAGGAGGGACGGAAGGTACAATGAGCAGTTCTTC.

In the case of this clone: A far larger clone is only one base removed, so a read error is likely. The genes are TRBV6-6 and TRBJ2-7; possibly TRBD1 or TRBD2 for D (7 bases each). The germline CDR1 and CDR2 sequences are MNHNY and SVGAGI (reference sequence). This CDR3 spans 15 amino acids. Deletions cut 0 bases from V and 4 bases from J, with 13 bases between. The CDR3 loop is CASSYSAQGGYEQYF. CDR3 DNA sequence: TGTGCCAGCAGTTACTCGGCCCAGGGGGGGTACGAGCAGTACTTC.

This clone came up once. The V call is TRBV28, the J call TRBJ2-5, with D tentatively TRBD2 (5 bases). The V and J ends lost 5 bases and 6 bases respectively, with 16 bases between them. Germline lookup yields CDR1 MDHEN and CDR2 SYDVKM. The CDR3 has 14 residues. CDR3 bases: TGTGCCAGCAGTAGCGGTGGATCCGGACAGACCCAGTACTTC. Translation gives CASSSGGSGQTQYF.

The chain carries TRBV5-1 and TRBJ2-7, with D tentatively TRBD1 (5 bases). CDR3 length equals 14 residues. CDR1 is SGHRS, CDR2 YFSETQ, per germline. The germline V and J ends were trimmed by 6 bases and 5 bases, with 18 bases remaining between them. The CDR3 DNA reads TGCGCCAGCACAAGGACAATGATCACTGACGAGCAGTACTTC. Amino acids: CASTRTMITDEQYF.

CDR3 DNA: TGTGCCAGCAGCGCTCGCCGGTTGAACACCGGGGAGCTGTTTTTT. Its protein is CASSARRLNTGELFF. The chain recombines TRBV7-6 with TRBJ2-2; D uncertain. V was pared by 5 bases and J by 1 base, with 11 bases between. CDR3 length: 15 residues. Germline CDR1 reads SGHVS; CDR2 reads FNYEAQ.

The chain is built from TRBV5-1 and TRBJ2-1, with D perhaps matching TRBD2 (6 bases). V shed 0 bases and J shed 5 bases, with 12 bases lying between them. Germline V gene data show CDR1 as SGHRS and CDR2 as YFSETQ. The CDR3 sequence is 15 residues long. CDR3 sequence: CASSLVAGSHNEQFF. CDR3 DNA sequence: TGCGCCAGCAGCTTGGTGGCGGGGAGCCACAATGAGCAGTTCTTC.

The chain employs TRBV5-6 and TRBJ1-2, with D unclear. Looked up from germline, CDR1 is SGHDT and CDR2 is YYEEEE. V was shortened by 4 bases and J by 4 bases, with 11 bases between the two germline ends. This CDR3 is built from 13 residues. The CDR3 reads CASSRTLTYGYTF. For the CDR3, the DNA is TGTGCCAGCAGCAGAACATTAACCTATGGCTACACCTTC.

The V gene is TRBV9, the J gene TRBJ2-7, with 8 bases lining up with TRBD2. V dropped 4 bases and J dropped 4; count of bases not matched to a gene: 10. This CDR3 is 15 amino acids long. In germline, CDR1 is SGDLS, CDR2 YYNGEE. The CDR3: CASSPTGTRSYEQYF. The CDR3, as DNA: TGTGCCAGCAGCCCCACGGGGACTAGATCGTACGAGCAGTACTTC.

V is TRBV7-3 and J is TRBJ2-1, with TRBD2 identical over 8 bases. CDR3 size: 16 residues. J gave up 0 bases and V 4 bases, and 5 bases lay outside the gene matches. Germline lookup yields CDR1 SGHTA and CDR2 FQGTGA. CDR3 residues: CASSSTAGGSYNEQFF. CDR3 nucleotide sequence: TGTGCCAGCAGCTCCACCGCGGGGGGCTCCTACAATGAGCAGTTCTTC.

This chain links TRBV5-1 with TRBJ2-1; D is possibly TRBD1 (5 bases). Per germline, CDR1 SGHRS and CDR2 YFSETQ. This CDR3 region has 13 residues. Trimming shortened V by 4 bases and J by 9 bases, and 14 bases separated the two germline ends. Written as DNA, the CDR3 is TGCGCCAGCAGCCCTGTTCCTAGGGGTGAGCAGTTCTTC. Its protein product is CASSPVPRGEQFF.